The TCR beta chain under discussion was sequenced for a study of shared clonotypes between healthy human individuals. Study observations and caveats: Sampling covered nothing but blood. Tissue TCR repertoires likely differ from those found in blood. Since donors were few, the genetic and exposure-history diversity represented was limited.

Subsets obtained from CD4+ cells comprised CD45RA+ naive and CD45RA-negative memory cells. As concerns this clone: Its antigen is not identified.

This CDR3 contains 14 residues. The V end lost 0 bases, the J end lost 1 base, and 6 bases lay between the germline ends. Some clones are missing from TCRdb's copy, which holds only in-frame ones; the method was immunoSEQ multiplex PCR. The sample contains 950,000 to 1,100,000 clones, around 74% of which appear only once. The TCR sequence derives from a man younger than 35 in good health. V is TRBV23-1 and J is TRBJ1-1; the D is unclear. Being an ORF, TRBV23-1 has a function that is uncertain. Sequenced sample: memory CD4+ T cells sorted from blood. Subset: CD45RA-negative fraction. CDR3 protein: CASSQSRSNTEAFF. For the CDR3, the DNA is TGCGCCAGCAGTCAATCAAGGTCGAACACTGAAGCTTTCTTT.